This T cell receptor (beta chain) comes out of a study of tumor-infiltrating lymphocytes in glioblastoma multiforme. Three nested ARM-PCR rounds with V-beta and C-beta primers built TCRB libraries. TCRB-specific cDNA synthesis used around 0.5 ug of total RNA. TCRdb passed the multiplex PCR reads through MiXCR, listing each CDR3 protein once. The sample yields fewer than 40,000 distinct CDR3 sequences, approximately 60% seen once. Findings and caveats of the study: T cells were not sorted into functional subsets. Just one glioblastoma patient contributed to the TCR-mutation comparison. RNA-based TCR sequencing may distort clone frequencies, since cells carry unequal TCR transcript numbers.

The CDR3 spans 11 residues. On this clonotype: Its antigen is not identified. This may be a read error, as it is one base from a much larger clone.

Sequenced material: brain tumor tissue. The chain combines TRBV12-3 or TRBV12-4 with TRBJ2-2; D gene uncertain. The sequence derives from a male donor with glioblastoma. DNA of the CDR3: TGTACCAGCAGTTTCGCCGGGGAGCTGTTTTTT. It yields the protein CTSSFAGELFF.